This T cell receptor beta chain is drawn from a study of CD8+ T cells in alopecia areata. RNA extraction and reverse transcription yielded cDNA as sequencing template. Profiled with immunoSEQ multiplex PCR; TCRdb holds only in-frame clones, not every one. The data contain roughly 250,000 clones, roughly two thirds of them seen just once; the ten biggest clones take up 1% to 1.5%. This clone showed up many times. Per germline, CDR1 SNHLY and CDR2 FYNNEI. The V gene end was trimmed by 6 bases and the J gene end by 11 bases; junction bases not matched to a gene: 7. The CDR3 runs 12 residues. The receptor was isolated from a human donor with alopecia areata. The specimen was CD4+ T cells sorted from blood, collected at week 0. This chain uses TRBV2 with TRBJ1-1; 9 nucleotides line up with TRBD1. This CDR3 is CASRGRDRAAFF. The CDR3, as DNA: TGTGCCAGCAGGGGCCGGGACAGGGCGGCTTTCTTT. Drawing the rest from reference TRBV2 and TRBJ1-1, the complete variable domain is EPEVTQTPSHQVTQMGQEVILRCVPISNHLYFYWYRQILGQKVEFLVSFYNNEISEKSEIFDDQFSVERPDGSNFTLKIRSTKLEDSAMYFCASRGRDRAAFFGQGTRLTVV.